These 30 T cell receptor beta chains originate from one sample sequenced in a study of shared clonotypes between healthy human individuals. Method: immunoSEQ multiplex PCR; TCRdb's copy keeps in-frame clones and lacks some. The table has about 380,000 clones, about 96% seen once; the top ten hold about 0.32%. The source material was memory CD8+ T cells sorted from blood. Indicated subset: CD45RO+ cells pooled with CCR7-negative TemRA cells. These receptors all come from a man younger than 45 in good health.

The CDR3 coding sequence is TGTGCCAGCAGCCAAAGGGACTTGGGGCTCAATGAGCAGTTCTTC. It encodes CASSQRDLGLNEQFF. The chain uses TRBV4-2 and TRBJ2-1; D possibly corresponds to TRBD2 (6 bases). Germline V gene lookup returns CDR1 LGHNA and CDR2 YNFKEQ. Between the trimmed V and J ends, which lost 2 bases and 6 bases, there was a span of 14 bases. This CDR3 comprises 15 residues.

V is TRBV15 and J is TRBJ2-1, with 8 bases identical to TRBD1. After removal of 3 bases from V and 5 bases from J, the junction contained 9 bases not matched to a gene. Per germline, CDR1 LNHNV and CDR2 YYDKDF (reference sequence). The CDR3 has 16 amino acids. In DNA form, the CDR3 reads TGTGCCACCAGCAGTTGGACAGGGAATCTACACAATGAGCAGTTCTTC. Amino acid sequence: CATSSWTGNLHNEQFF.

The gene calls are TRBV16 and TRBJ2-7; TRBD1 aligns across 8 bases. Germline CDR1 KGHSY, CDR2 FQNENV. This CDR3 is built from 16 residues. The V segment lost 3 bases and the J segment 2 bases; nucleotides outside the gene matches: 9. The CDR3 loop reads CASSQSRGTGAYEQYF. The CDR3 DNA reads TGTGCCAGCAGCCAGAGCAGGGGGACAGGTGCCTACGAGCAGTACTTC.

This clone has a single count. V usage is TRBV19 and J usage is TRBJ2-2, with D tentatively TRBD1 or TRBD2 (5 bases each). The CDR3 extends over 15 amino acids. The V end lost 8 bases, the J end lost 2 bases, and 15 bases lay between the germline ends. Germline CDR1 is LNHDA and CDR2 is SQIVND (reference sequence). The CDR3: CASLPGPLNTGELFF. As DNA, the CDR3 is TGTGCCAGTTTGCCGGGACCGCTTAACACCGGGGAGCTGTTTTTT.

The J gene is TRBJ2-7, the V gene TRBV28, with a possible D match to TRBD1 (6 bases). Germline V lookup: CDR1 MDHEN, CDR2 SYDVKM. Trimming left V 8 bases short and J 5 bases short, with 16 bases between. The CDR3 is 13 amino acids. The CDR3 DNA is TGTGCCAGCCTCAGGGCAGGGGCCCACGAGCAGTACTTC. It yields the protein CASLRAGAHEQYF.

The genes are TRBV18 and TRBJ2-1; D may be TRBD2 (5 bases). Trimming took off 3 bases at V and 1 base at J, with 13 bases between the two ends. The CDR3 is made up of 16 amino acids. The germline V gene encodes CDR1 KGHSH and CDR2 LQKENI. The CDR3 DNA is TGTGCCAGCTCACCCACTGGCGGGCCTTCCTACAATGAGCAGTTCTTC. The encoded protein is CASSPTGGPSYNEQFF.

The rearrangement uses TRBV19 and TRBJ2-2, with no clear D. CDR1 and CDR2 (germline): LNHDA, SQIVND (reference sequence). V dropped 4 bases and J dropped 8 bases, with 5 bases sitting between them. This CDR3 has 11 residues. CDR3 amino acids: CASSRVGELFF. Written as DNA, the CDR3 is TGTGCCAGTAGTAGGGTGGGGGAGCTGTTTTTT.

J is TRBJ2-1 and V is TRBV6-1, with 7 bases that match TRBD2. CDR1 is MNHNS, CDR2 SASEGT, per germline. Losses at the gene ends were 4 bases for V and 4 bases for J; bases not matched to a gene: 7. The CDR3 covers 15 residues. CDR3 amino acids: CASSGRSGAYNEQFF. The CDR3 nucleotides are TGTGCCAGCAGTGGAAGGAGCGGGGCATACAATGAGCAGTTCTTC.

The chain uses TRBV7-9 and TRBJ2-7; D is possibly TRBD1 (5 bases). The CDR3 is 14 residues long. V lost 3 bases and J 1 base, leaving 10 bases between the germline ends. Germline CDR1 is SEHNR and CDR2 is FQNEAQ (reference sequence). The CDR3 reads CASSFQGRSYEQYF. The CDR3 DNA reads as TGTGCCAGCAGCTTTCAGGGAAGGTCCTACGAGCAGTACTTC.

The V gene is TRBV28, the J gene TRBJ1-2, with TRBD1 matching 8 bases. With 3 bases clipped from V and 4 bases from J, the junction kept 7 bases outside the gene matches. Germline CDR1 is MDHEN and CDR2 is SYDVKM. The CDR3 consists of 15 residues. Here the CDR3 DNA reads TGTGCCAGCAGTTTCCCGGACAGGGCGACCTATGGCTACACCTTC. It yields the protein CASSFPDRATYGYTF.

This chain joins TRBV7-2 and TRBJ2-7, with D perhaps TRBD2 (5 bases). Germline CDR1 reads SGHTA; CDR2 reads FQGNSA. The CDR3 is 11 amino acids. V was shortened by 8 bases and J by 3 bases, with 8 bases between the two germline ends. The CDR3 nucleotides are TGTGCCAGCGGACTGTTCTACGAGCAGTACTTC. Translating gives CASGLFYEQYF.

The rearrangement links TRBV7-2 to TRBJ2-5; 8 positions match TRBD2. This CDR3 spans 16 amino acids. The germline V gene encodes CDR1 SGHTA and CDR2 FQGNSA. V trimming: 5 bases; J trimming: 7 bases; junction bases outside the gene matches: 15. The CDR3 region is CASSGGARAGVSTQYF. CDR3 sequence (DNA): TGTGCCAGCAGCGGGGGGGCGCGAGCGGGAGTGTCGACCCAGTACTTC.

The rearrangement uses TRBV18 and TRBJ1-4, with 9 bases fitting TRBD1. This CDR3 comprises 17 residues. After removal of 2 bases from V and 5 bases from J, the junction contained 9 bases not matched to a gene. The germline gives CDR1 KGHSH, CDR2 LQKENI. The CDR3 sequence: CASSPVLSTGGNEKLFF. DNA of the CDR3: TGTGCCAGCTCACCAGTCTTATCCACAGGGGGCAATGAAAAACTGTTTTTT.

This chain joins TRBV15 and TRBJ1-4; 7 nucleotides align to TRBD1. The V segment lost 1 base and the J segment 8 bases; nucleotides outside the gene matches: 10. Germline V gene sequence: CDR1 LNHNV, CDR2 YYDKDF (reference sequence). This CDR3 is 16 amino acids long. CDR3 amino acids: CATSRASRGVGEKLFF. The CDR3 nucleotides are TGTGCCACCAGCAGAGCCTCCAGGGGGGTGGGCGAAAAACTGTTTTTT.

The chain links TRBV10-3 to TRBJ2-7, with D perhaps assigned TRBD1 or TRBD2 (5 bases each). V lost 7 bases and J lost 5, with 12 bases in between. CDR1 and CDR2 (germline): ENHRY, SYGVKD. The CDR3 has 12 amino acids. CDR3 coding DNA: TGTGCCATCATGAGGGGTTCCCACGAGCAGTACTTC. This sequence encodes CAIMRGSHEQYF.

J is TRBJ2-3 and V is TRBV10-2, with D perhaps matching TRBD1 (6 bases). The V gene's germline CDR1 is WSHSY and CDR2 SAAADI. The CDR3 runs 12 residues. Trimming stripped 5 bases from V and 3 bases from J, with 6 bases between. The CDR3 nucleotides read TGCGCCAGCAGTACAGGGACAGATACGCAGTATTTT. Translated, it gives CASSTGTDTQYF.

The rearrangement uses TRBV4-2 and TRBJ1-5; TRBD1 is a possible D gene (6 bases). The V and J ends lost 5 bases and 5 bases respectively, with 22 bases between them. CDR1 is LGHNA, CDR2 YNFKEQ, per germline. The CDR3 consists of 17 residues. The DNA for the CDR3 is TGTGCCAGCAGCAAGCGGGAAGGCAGGGGCTGGGATCAGCCCCAGCATTTT. Translation: CASSKREGRGWDQPQHF.

This rearrangement joins TRBV11-2 to TRBJ2-6; 8 positions match TRBD1. After removal of 6 bases from V and 4 bases from J, the junction contained 5 bases not matched to a gene. Germline CDR1 SGHAT, CDR2 FQNNGV. CDR3 length: 15 amino acids. The CDR3 nucleotides read TGTGCCAGCAGGCGGACAGGGACAGGGGCCAACGTCCTGACTTTC. Translating gives CASRRTGTGANVLTF.

This clone was seen just once. V and J are TRBV7-8 and TRBJ2-1; 9 bases map to TRBD2. Trimming cost V 4 bases and J 5 bases; bases outside gene matches: 6. The CDR3 loop spans 15 amino acids. The V gene's germline CDR1 is SGHVS and CDR2 FQNEAQ. Here the CDR3 reads CASSWRGGWNNEQFF. The CDR3 DNA follows: TGTGCCAGCAGCTGGCGGGGGGGGTGGAACAATGAGCAGTTCTTC.

The chain carries TRBV5-1 and TRBJ1-2, with D possibly matching TRBD1 (5 bases). Between the trimmed V and J ends, which lost 0 bases and 4 bases, there was a span of 10 bases. The CDR3 totals 14 residues. Germline CDR1 is SGHRS and CDR2 is YFSETQ. For the CDR3, the DNA is TGCGCCAGCAGCTTGGAGGGGCAGAGCTATGGCTACACCTTC. It translates to CASSLEGQSYGYTF.

J is TRBJ2-1 and V is TRBV9, with 10 bases identical to TRBD2. CDR3 length: 14 amino acids. Germline CDR1 is SGDLS and CDR2 is YYNGEE. V dropped 2 bases and J dropped 5; count of bases not matched to a gene: 1. Here the CDR3 DNA reads TGTGCCAGCAGCGTGAGCGGGAGGGACAATGAGCAGTTCTTC. This sequence encodes CASSVSGRDNEQFF. Filled out from reference TRBV9 and TRBJ2-1, the complete variable domain reads DSGVTQTPKHLITATGQRVTLRCSPRSGDLSVYWYQQSLDQGLQFLIQYYNGEERAKGNILERFSAQQFPDLHSELNLSSLELGDSALYFCASSVSGRDNEQFFGPGTRLTVL.

The rearrangement joins TRBV19 to TRBJ2-1; 7 nucleotides align to TRBD2. The CDR3 runs to 14 residues. CDR1 LNHDA and CDR2 SQIVND come from the germline V gene (reference sequence). J was trimmed by 6 bases and V by 7 bases; bases with no gene match: 9. The CDR3 sequence is CASTLGDYTNEQFF. CDR3 sequence (DNA): TGTGCCAGTACCCTGGGGGACTATACCAATGAGCAGTTCTTC.

This clone came up once. The CDR3 protein is CASGASGRFLETQYF. The CDR3 nucleotides read TGTGCCAGCGGTGCTAGCGGGAGGTTTTTGGAGACCCAGTACTTC. The chain employs TRBV6-5 and TRBJ2-5, with 11 bases fitting TRBD2. The CDR3 covers 15 residues. The V gene end was trimmed by 8 bases and the J gene end by 5 bases; junction bases not matched to a gene: 10. Germline V CDR1 and CDR2: MNHEY, SVGAGI.

About this clone itself: At the DNA level, this CDR3 is encoded by other sequences in the same sample as well. The J gene is TRBJ2-5, the V gene TRBV28; 11 bases match TRBD2. J gave up 5 bases and V 6 bases, and 5 bases lay outside the gene matches. The CDR3 is made up of 14 amino acids. Germline-derived CDR1 and CDR2 are MDHEN and SYDVKM. The CDR3: CASSPRLAGETQYF. The CDR3 DNA reads as TGTGCCAGCAGCCCCAGACTAGCGGGGGAGACCCAGTACTTC. The full variable domain, with the rest looked up from reference TRBV28 and TRBJ2-5, is DVKVTQSSRYLVKRTGEKVFLECVQDMDHENMFWYRQDPGLGLRLIYFSYDVKMKEKGDIPEGYSVSREKKERFSLILESASTNQTSMYLCASSPRLAGETQYFGPGTRLLVL.

This clone was seen just once. The rearrangement joins TRBV4-1 to TRBJ2-3; the D gene is possibly TRBD2 (6 bases). The CDR3 has 14 residues. In germline, CDR1 is MGHRA, CDR2 YSYEKL. Trimming cost V 8 bases and J 6 bases, with 18 bases left between them. The CDR3 region has the DNA TGCGCCAGCTCGCAGCCCGGGAGCCGGGATACGCAGTATTTT. It codes for CASSQPGSRDTQYF.

The V call is TRBV28, the J call TRBJ2-7; D is unresolved. Trimming stripped 4 bases from V and 0 bases from J, with 13 bases between. Germline assignment: CDR1 MDHEN and CDR2 SYDVKM. There are 15 residues in the CDR3. The CDR3 loop reads CASSSTQVYSYEQYF. In DNA form, the CDR3 reads TGTGCCAGCAGTTCCACCCAGGTCTACTCCTACGAGCAGTACTTC.

This chain uses TRBV19 with TRBJ2-1; D gene uncertain. This CDR3 contains 13 residues. Germline V gene sequence: CDR1 LNHDA, CDR2 SQIVND (reference sequence). V dropped 7 bases and J dropped 4 bases, with 11 bases sitting between them. The CDR3 DNA follows: TGTGCCAGTACTGGTTCCAAATACAATGAGCAGTTCTTC. It yields the protein CASTGSKYNEQFF.

The gene calls are TRBV18 and TRBJ2-2, with D possibly being TRBD1 or TRBD2 (5 bases each). Trimming left V 5 bases short and J 2 bases short, with 12 bases between. Germline CDR1 KGHSH, CDR2 LQKENI. The CDR3 length is 15 residues. CDR3 sequence (DNA): TGTGCCAGCTCAACCGGGACGGTTAACACCGGGGAGCTGTTTTTT. It yields the protein CASSTGTVNTGELFF.

This clone was found once. The chain recombines TRBV27 with TRBJ2-3; maybe TRBD1 (7 bases). The CDR3 contains 16 residues. Between the trimmed V and J ends, which lost 3 bases and 4 bases, there was a span of 17 bases. The germline V gene encodes CDR1 MNHEY and CDR2 SMNVEV (reference sequence). The CDR3 sequence: CASSFSRQGGPDTQYF. The DNA for the CDR3 is TGTGCCAGCAGTTTCTCCCGGCAGGGGGGCCCAGATACGCAGTATTTT.

Comment on this clone: One end of the junction does not line up with germline, which may come from a read error. CDR3 in amino acids: CASSSNDRGRSF. The CDR3, as DNA: TGTGCCAGCAGCTCAAACGACAGGGGGAGGTCCTTC. This chain joins TRBV5-6 and TRBJ2-7; 9 nucleotides match TRBD1. Germline lookup yields CDR1 SGHDT and CDR2 YYEEEE. The CDR3 totals 12 residues. The full variable domain, its missing parts supplied by reference TRBV5-6 and TRBJ2-7, is DAGVTQSPTHLIKTRGQQVTLRCSPKSGHDTVSWYQQALGQGPQFIFQYYEEEERQRGNFPDRFSGHQFPNYSSELNVNALLLGDSALYLCASSSNDRGRSFGPGTRLTVT.